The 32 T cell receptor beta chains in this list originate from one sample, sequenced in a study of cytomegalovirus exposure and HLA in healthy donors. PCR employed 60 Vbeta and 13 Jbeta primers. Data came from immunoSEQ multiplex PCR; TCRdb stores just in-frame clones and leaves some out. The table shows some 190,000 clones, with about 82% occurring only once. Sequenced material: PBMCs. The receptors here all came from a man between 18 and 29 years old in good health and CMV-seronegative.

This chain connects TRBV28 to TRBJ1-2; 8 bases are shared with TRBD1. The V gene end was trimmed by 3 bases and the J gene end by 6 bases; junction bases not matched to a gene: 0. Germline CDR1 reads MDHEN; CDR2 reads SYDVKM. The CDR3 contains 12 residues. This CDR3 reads CASSLTGDGYTF. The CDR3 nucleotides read TGTGCCAGCAGTTTGACAGGGGATGGCTACACCTTC.

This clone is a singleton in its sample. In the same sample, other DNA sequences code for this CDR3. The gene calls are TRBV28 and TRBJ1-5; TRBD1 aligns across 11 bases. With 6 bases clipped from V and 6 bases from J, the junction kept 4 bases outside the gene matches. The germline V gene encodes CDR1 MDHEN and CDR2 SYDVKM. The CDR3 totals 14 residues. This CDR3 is CASSSGTGGQPQHF. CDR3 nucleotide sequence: TGTGCCAGCAGCTCCGGGACAGGGGGTCAGCCCCAGCATTTT.

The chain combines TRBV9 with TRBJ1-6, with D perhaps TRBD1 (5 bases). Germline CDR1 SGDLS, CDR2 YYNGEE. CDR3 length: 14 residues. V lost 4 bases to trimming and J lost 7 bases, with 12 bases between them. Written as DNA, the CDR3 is TGTGCCAGCAGCACCTGGCCAGGGAATTCACCCCTCCACTTT. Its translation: CASSTWPGNSPLHF.

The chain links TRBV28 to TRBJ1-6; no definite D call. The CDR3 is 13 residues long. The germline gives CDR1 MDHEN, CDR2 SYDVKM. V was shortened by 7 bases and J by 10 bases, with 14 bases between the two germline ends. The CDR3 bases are TGTGCCAGCACTACCCCGGGAGCCTCACCCCTCCACTTT. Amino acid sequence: CASTTPGASPLHF.

CDR3 residues: CAILSGSGADTQYF. The CDR3 DNA reads TGTGCCATCCTTAGCGGGAGTGGGGCAGATACGCAGTATTTT. The V call is TRBV28, the J call TRBJ2-3; 9 positions match TRBD2. Germline values: CDR1 MDHEN, CDR2 SYDVKM. The CDR3 is made up of 14 amino acids. V lost 10 bases and J lost 4; bases outside the gene matches: 9.

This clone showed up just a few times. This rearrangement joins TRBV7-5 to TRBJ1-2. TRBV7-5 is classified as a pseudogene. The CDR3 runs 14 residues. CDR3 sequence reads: CAPMAGPPSYGYTF. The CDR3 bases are TGTGCCCCAATGGCGGGGCCTCCTAGCTATGGCTACACCTTC.

The CDR3 region is CAWSSGQGYTEAFF. CDR3 DNA: TGTGCCTGGAGTTCGGGACAGGGTTACACTGAAGCTTTCTTT. This chain links TRBV30 with TRBJ1-1; TRBD1 aligns across 9 bases. Germline CDR1 is GTSNPN and CDR2 is SVGIG (reference sequence). The CDR3 has 14 residues. V shed 2 bases, J shed 3 bases, and the junction held 4 bases outside the gene matches.

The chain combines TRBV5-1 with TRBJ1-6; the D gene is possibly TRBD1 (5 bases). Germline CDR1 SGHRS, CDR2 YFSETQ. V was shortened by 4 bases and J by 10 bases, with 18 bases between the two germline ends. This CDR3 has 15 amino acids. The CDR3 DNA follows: TGCGCCAGCAGCCCTACCCAGGGAATCCACTCACCCCTCCACTTT. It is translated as CASSPTQGIHSPLHF.

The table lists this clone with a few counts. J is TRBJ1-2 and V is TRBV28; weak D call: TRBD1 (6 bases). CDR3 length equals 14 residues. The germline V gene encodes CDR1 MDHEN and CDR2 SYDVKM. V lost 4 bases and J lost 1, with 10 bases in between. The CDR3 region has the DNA TGTGCCAGCAGTTGGACAGCCGTTAACTATGGCTACACCTTC. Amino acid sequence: CASSWTAVNYGYTF.

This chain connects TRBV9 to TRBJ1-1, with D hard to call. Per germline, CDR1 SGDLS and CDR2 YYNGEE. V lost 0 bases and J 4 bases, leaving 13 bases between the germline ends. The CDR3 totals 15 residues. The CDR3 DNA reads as TGTGCCAGCAGCGTAGAGGTGGGCGGAGGCACTGAAGCTTTCTTT. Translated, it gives CASSVEVGGGTEAFF.

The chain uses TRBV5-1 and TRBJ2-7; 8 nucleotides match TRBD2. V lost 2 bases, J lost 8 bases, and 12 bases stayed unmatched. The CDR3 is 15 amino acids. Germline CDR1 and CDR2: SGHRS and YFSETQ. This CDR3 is CASSFVRGGALQQYF. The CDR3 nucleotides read TGCGCCAGCAGCTTTGTACGGGGGGGGGCTCTTCAGCAGTACTTC.

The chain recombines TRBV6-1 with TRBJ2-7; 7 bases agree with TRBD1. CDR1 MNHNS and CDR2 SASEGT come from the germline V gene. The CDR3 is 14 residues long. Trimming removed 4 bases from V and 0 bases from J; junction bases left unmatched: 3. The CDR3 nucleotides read TGTGCCAGCAGTGCCGGACAGGCCTCCTACGAGCAGTACTTC. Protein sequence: CASSAGQASYEQYF.

CDR3 loop: CAWGNRGEDGYTF. The CDR3 DNA reads as TGTGCCTGGGGCAACAGGGGTGAGGATGGCTACACCTTC. The chain combines TRBV30 with TRBJ1-2; 7 bases match TRBD1. The J segment lost 6 bases and the V segment lost 5 bases, leaving 9 bases of the junction unmatched. The CDR3 has 13 amino acids. Looked up from germline, CDR1 is GTSNPN and CDR2 is SVGIG (reference sequence).

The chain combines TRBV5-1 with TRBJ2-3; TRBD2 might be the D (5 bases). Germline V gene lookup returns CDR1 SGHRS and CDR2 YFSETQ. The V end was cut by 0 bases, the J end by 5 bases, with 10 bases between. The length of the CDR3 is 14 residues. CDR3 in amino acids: CASSLAGGRDTQYF. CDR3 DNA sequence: TGCGCCAGCAGCTTGGCCGGAGGAAGAGATACGCAGTATTTT.

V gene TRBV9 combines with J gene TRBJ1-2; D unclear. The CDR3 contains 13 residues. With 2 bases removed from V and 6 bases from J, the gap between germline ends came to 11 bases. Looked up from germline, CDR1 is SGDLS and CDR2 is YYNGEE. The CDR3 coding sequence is TGTGCCAGCAGCGTGGCCTTCTCCGATGGCTACACCTTC. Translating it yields CASSVAFSDGYTF.

The CDR3 region is CASSLIPLTSGTEQFF. As DNA, the CDR3 is TGTGCCAGCAGCTTAATTCCCCTAACTAGCGGGACTGAGCAGTTCTTC. This sequence joins TRBV7-3 and TRBJ2-1; 10 bases match TRBD2. J lost 9 bases, V lost 1 base, and 9 bases had no gene match. This CDR3 comprises 16 residues. Germline assignment: CDR1 SGHTA and CDR2 FQGTGA.

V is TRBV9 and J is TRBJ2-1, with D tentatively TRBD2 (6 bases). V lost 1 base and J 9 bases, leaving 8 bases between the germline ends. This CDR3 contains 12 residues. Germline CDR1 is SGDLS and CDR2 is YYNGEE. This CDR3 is CASSVTEGEQFF. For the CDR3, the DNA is TGTGCCAGCAGCGTAACGGAGGGTGAGCAGTTCTTC.

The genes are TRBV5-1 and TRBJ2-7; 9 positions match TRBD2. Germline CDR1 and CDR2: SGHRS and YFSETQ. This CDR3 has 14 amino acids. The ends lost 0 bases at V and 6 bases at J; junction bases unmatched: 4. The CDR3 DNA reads TGCGCCAGCAGCTTGGGCGGGGGGGGTATCGAGCAGTACTTC. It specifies CASSLGGGGIEQYF.

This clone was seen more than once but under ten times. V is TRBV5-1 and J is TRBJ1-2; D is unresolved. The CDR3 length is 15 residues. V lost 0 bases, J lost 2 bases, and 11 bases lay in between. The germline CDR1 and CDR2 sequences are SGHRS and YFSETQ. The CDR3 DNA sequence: TGCGCCAGCAGCTTGGACCAGAATCGAAACTATGGCTACACCTTC. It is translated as CASSLDQNRNYGYTF.

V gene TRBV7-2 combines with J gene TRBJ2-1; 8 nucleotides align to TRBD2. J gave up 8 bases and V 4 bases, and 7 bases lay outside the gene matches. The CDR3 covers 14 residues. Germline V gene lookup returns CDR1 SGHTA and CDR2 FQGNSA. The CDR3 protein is CASSSGLAADEQFF. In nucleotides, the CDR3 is TGTGCCAGCAGCTCTGGACTAGCAGCCGATGAGCAGTTCTTC.

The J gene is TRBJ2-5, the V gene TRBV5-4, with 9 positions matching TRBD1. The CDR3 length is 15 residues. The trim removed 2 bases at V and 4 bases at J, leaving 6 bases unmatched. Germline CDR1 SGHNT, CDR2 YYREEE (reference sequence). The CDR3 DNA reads TGTGCCAGCAGCTTTGCACAGGGGGCTAGAGAGACCCAGTACTTC. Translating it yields CASSFAQGARETQYF.

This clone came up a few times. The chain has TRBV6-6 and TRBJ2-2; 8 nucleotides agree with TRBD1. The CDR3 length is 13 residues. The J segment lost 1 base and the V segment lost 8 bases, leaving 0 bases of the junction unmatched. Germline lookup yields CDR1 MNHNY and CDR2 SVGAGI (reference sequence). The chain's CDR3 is CASGQGNTGELFF. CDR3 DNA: TGTGCCAGCGGACAGGGGAACACCGGGGAGCTGTTTTTT.

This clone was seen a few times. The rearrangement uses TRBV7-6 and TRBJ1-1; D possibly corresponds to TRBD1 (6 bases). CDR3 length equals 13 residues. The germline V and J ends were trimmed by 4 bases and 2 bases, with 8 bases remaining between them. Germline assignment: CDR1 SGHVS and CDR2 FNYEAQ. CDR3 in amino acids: CASSWTENTEAFF. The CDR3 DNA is TGTGCCAGCAGCTGGACAGAAAACACTGAAGCTTTCTTT.

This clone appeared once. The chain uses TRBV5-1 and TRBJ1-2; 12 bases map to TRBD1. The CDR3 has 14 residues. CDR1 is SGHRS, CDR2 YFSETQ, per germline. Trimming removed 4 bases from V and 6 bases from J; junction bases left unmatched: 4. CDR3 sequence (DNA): TGCGCCAGCAGCCTGGGACAGGGGGCCCATGGCTACACCTTC. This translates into CASSLGQGAHGYTF.

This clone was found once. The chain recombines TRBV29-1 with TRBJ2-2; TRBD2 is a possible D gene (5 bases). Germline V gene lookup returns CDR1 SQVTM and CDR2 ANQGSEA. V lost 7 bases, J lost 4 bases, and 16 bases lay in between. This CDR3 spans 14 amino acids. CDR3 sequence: CSGARGPGTGELFF. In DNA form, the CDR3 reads TGCAGCGGTGCTCGAGGGCCGGGCACCGGGGAGCTGTTTTTT.

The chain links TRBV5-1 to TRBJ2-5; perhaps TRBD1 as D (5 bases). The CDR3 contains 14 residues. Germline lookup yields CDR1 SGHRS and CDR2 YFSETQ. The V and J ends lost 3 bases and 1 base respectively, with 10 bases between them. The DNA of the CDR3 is TGCGCCAGCAGCTCTTTAGGGGCCCAAGAGACCCAGTACTTC. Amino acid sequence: CASSSLGAQETQYF.

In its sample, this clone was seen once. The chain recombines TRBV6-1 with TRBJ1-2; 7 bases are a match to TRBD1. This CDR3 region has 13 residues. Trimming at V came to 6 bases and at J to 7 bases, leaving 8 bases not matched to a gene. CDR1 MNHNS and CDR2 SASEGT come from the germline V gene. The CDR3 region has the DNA TGTGCCAGCAGGTACCCTACAGGGGTTGGCTACACCTTC. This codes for CASRYPTGVGYTF.

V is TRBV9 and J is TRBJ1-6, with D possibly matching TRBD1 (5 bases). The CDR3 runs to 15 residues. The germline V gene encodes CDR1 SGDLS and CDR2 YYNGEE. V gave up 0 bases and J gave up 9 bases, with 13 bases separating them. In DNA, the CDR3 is TGTGCCAGCAGCGTAGAGTTGGGGGGAGGTTCACCCCTCCACTTT. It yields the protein CASSVELGGGSPLHF.

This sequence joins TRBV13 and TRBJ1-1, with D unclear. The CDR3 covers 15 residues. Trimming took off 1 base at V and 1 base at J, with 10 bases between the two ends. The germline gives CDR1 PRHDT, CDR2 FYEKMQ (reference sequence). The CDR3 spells CASSLAQESNTEAFF. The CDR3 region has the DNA TGTGCCAGCAGCTTAGCTCAGGAATCGAACACTGAAGCTTTCTTT.

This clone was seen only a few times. CDR3 protein: CASARDRGGVETQYF. The CDR3 region has the DNA TGTGCCAGCGCTAGGGACAGGGGGGGAGTAGAGACCCAGTACTTC. The chain has TRBV6-5 and TRBJ2-5; TRBD1 matches 11 bases. This CDR3 has 15 amino acids. Trimming took 8 bases from V and 4 from J; bases not matched to a gene: 9. From germline, CDR1 is MNHEY and CDR2 SVGAGI.

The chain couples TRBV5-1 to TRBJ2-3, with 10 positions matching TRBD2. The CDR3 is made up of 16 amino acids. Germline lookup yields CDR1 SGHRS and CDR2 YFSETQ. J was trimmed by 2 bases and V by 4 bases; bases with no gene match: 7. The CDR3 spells CASSPTGTSVTDTQYF. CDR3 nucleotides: TGCGCCAGCAGCCCAACCGGGACTAGCGTCACAGATACGCAGTATTTT.

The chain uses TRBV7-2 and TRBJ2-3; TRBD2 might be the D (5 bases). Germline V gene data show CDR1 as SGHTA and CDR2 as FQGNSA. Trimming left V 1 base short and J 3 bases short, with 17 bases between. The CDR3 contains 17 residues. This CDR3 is CASSLELGLHSTDTQYF. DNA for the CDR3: TGTGCCAGCAGCTTAGAGCTAGGACTCCATTCGACAGATACGCAGTATTTT.